Listed below are T cell receptor beta chains from one sample, sequenced in a study of CD8 T cells in ankylosing spondylitis. From the 5' RACE reads, TCRdb called clonotypes with MiXCR, one entry per CDR3 protein. The sample has 800,000 to 900,000 distinct CDR3 sequences; about 10% are singletons. Sequenced sample: blood, either unsorted or a sorted T cell fraction (not recorded which). These receptors all stem from a male donor with ankylosing spondylitis. CDR3s include the opening cysteine and the closing phenylalanine or tryptophan. The D gene is left open where the match is weak. Clone size is given for some rows only: seen once, a few or many times, or a class if the clone is expanded.

V	size	D	J	DNA	CDR3
TRBV5-1	NA	NA	TRBJ2-5	TGCGCCAGCAGCTTCCTGCAGGGTGGCGAAGAGACCCAGTACTTC	CASSFLQGGEETQYF
TRBV10-3	NA	NA	TRBJ2-1	TGTGCCATCAGTGAGTCGAGAGGGAAGGGGCACAATGAGCAGTTCTTC	CAISESRGKGHNEQFF
TRBV19	NA	TRBD1	TRBJ2-5	TGTGCCACCCGAGGGACAGGAGAGACCCAGTACTTC	CATRGTGETQYF
TRBV29-1	NA	TRBD1	TRBJ2-6	TGCAGCGTTACTGGGACAGCTGGGGCCAACGTCCTGACTTTC	CSVTGTAGANVLTF
TRBV28	NA	TRBD1	TRBJ2-5	TGTGCCAGCAGTTTGGGCCTTCACAGGGGGGAGACCCAGTACTTC	CASSLGLHRGETQYF
TRBV28	NA	NA	TRBJ2-2	TGTGCCACAGGAGAAACAGGGGAGGCCGGGGAGCTGTTTTTT	CATGETGEAGELFF
TRBV5-6	many	NA	TRBJ1-1	TGTGCCAGCAGCTTGGTGCAGGTTGAAGCTTTCTTT	CASSLVQVEAFF
TRBV20-1	many	NA	TRBJ2-7	TGCAGTGCTAGCCTCCCATCGGTCTGGCAGTACTTC	CSASLPSVWQYF
TRBV9	NA	NA	TRBJ2-4	TGTGCCAGCAGCGTGGATTCCCTTGAGGTCAAAAACATTCAGTACTTC	CASSVDSLEVKNIQYF
TRBV20-1	few	NA	TRBJ1-5	TGCAGTGCGGGGAGAGCCGGAGGCAATCAGCCCCAGCATTTT	CSAGRAGGNQPQHF
TRBV6-1	NA	NA	TRBJ1-6	TGTGCCAGCAAAGTATCGTCCGCATATAATTCACCCCTCCACTTT	CASKVSSAYNSPLHF
TRBV7-9	few	NA	TRBJ1-2	TGTGCCAGTCGTGCCGCTGGGTCTGATGGCTACACCTTC	CASRAAGSDGYTF
TRBV7-5	few	NA	TRBJ1-2	NA	CISVPEAYLPRDYGYTF
TRBV18	NA	NA	TRBJ1-5	TGTGCCAGCTCACCAATCGGGGGGGTAAGCAATCAGCCCCAGCATTTT	CASSPIGGVSNQPQHF
TRBV6-1	NA	NA	TRBJ1-1	TGTGCCAGCACCGGACGGAGGGGATTTATTGAAGCTTTCTTT	CASTGRRGFIEAFF
TRBV7-2	NA	TRBD1	TRBJ2-2	TGTGCCAGCAGCTTAGCCAGGGACAGGGGGCTCATAGACACCGGGGAGCTGTTTTTT	CASSLARDRGLIDTGELFF
TRBV27	NA	TRBD1	TRBJ1-2	TGTGCCAGCAGTTTATCGACAGGGGTGTTTAGCTACACCTTC	CASSLSTGVFSYTF
TRBV20-1	NA	TRBD2	TRBJ2-2	TGCAGTGCCAAGCGACTAGCGGGGGTTAACACCGGGGAGCTGTTTTTT	CSAKRLAGVNTGELFF
TRBV28	NA	NA	TRBJ2-7	TGTGCCAGCAGTTCTCTAGACTGGGCCTACGAGCAGTACTTC	CASSSLDWAYEQYF
TRBV29-1	few	NA	TRBJ1-2	TGCAGCGCCGCGGACCCAGCTCGCGGGGGCTACACCTTC	CSAADPARGGYTF
TRBV20-1	NA	NA	TRBJ1-1	TGCAGTGCTAGAGATCCCGGCAGGGACACTGAAGCTTTCTTT	CSARDPGRDTEAFF
TRBV5-6	few	TRBD1	TRBJ1-2	TGTGCCAGCAGCCAACAGGGGGCCTCTGGCTACACCTTC	CASSQQGASGYTF
TRBV29-1	NA	NA	TRBJ2-1	TGCAGCGTTGAACAGGGGCGGGCCGGCTCCTACAATGAGCAGTTCTTC	CSVEQGRAGSYNEQFF
TRBV20-1	NA	TRBD2	TRBJ2-1	TGCAGTGCTAGGGGTAGCGGGAGACAATACAATGAGCAGTTCTTC	CSARGSGRQYNEQFF
TRBV7-6	many	TRBD1	TRBJ1-6	TGTGCCAGCAGCTTAACCGGGACAGTCTATAATTCACCCCTCCACTTT	CASSLTGTVYNSPLHF
TRBV20-1	NA	NA	TRBJ2-1	TGCAGTTCCACCAACTGGGGATACAATGAGCAGTTCTTC	CSSTNWGYNEQFF
TRBV20-1	few	TRBD1	TRBJ2-3	TGCAGTGCTAGAAACCCGGGACAGGGGGCCCCAGATACGCAGTATTTT	CSARNPGQGAPDTQYF